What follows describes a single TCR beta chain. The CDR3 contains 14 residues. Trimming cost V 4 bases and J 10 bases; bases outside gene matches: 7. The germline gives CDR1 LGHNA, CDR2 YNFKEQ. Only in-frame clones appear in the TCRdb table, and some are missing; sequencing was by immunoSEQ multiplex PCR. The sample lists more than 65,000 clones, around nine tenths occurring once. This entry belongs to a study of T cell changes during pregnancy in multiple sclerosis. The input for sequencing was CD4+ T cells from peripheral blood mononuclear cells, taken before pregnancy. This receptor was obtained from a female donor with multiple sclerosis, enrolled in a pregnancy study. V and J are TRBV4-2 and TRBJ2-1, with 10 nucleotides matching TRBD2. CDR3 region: CASSRSGRIREQFF. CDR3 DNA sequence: TGTGCCAGCAGCCGTAGCGGGAGGATACGCGAGCAGTTCTTC.